This T cell receptor (beta chain) originates from a study of early T cells in non-severe SARS-CoV-2 infection. Findings and limits, study-wide: The VDJdb matching leaned toward anti-spike CD8 responses and overlooked private and CD4 specificities.

In TCRdb, the 5' RACE reads were re-called with MiXCR into one record per CDR3 protein. The data show about 60,000 distinct CDR3 sequences, with about 13% seen just once and 9.5% to 10% held by the top ten. Ten or more counts support this clonotype. Its specificity is not known. This CDR3 region has 12 residues. Germline CDR1 is SGHDT and CDR2 is YYEEEE. Trimming left V 4 bases short and J 6 bases short, with 10 bases between. The chain employs TRBV5-6 and TRBJ1-2; D is uncertain. This receptor was identified in an adult who was a healthcare worker with PCR-confirmed SARS-CoV-2 infection or an uninfected control (not recorded which). Sequences were obtained from whole blood. For the CDR3, the DNA is TGTGCCAGCAGCGAATTAGACAATGGCTACACCTTC. This codes for CASSELDNGYTF.